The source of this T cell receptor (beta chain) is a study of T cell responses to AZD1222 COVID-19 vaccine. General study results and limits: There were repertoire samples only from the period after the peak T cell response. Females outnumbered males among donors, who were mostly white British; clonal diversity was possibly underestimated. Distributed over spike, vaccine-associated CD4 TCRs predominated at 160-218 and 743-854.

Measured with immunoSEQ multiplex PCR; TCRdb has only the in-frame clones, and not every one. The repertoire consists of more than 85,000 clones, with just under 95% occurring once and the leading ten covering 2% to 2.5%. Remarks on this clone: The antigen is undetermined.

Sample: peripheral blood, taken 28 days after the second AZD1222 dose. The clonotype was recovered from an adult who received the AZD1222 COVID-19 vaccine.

As DNA, the CDR3 is TGTGCCAGCAGTCATAGATTGGGGACTAGCGGGGGGACTGAGCAGTTCTTC. This codes for CASSHRLGTSGGTEQFF. The V call is TRBV5-4, the J call TRBJ2-1; 15 bases are a match to TRBD2. This CDR3 comprises 17 residues. V was clipped by 5 bases and J by 9 bases; unmatched bases: 12. CDR1 SGHNT and CDR2 YYREEE come from the germline V gene (reference sequence).